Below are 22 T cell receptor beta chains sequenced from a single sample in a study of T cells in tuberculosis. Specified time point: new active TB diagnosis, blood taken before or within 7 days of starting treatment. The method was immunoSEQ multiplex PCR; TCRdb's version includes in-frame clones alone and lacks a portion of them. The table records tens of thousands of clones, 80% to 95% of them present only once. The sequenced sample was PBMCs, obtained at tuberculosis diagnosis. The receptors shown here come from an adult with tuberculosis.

CDR3 residues: CASSPAIAGGRTDTQYF. The CDR3, as DNA: TGTGCCAGCTCACCAGCGATAGCGGGAGGCCGCACAGATACGCAGTATTTT. The chain combines TRBV18 with TRBJ2-3; 10 positions agree with TRBD2. Germline CDR1 KGHSH, CDR2 LQKENI. V trimming: 2 bases; J trimming: 1 base; junction bases outside the gene matches: 6. The CDR3 sequence is 17 residues long.

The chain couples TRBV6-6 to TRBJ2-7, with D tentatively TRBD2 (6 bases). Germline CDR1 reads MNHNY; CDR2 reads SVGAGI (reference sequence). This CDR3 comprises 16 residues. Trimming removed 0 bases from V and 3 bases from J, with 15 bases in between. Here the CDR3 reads CASSYSRLAPDYEQYF. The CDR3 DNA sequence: TGTGCCAGCAGTTACTCGAGGCTAGCGCCAGACTACGAGCAGTACTTC.

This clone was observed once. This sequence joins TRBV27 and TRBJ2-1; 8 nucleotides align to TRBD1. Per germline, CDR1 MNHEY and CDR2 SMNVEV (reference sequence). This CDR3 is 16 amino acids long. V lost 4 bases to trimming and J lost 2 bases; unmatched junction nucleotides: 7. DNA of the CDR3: TGTGCCAGCAGTTCGCGGACAGGGTCGCCCTACAATGAGCAGTTCTTC. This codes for CASSSRTGSPYNEQFF.

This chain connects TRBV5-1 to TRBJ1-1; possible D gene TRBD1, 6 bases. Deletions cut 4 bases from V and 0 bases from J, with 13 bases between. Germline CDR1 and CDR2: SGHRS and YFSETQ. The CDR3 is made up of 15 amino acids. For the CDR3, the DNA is TGCGCCAGCAGCCTCGACAGGAGCATGAACACTGAAGCTTTCTTT. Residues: CASSLDRSMNTEAFF.

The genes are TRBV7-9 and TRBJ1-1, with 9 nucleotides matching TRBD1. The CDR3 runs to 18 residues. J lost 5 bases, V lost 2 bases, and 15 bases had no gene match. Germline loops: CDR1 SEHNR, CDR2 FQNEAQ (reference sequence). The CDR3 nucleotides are TGTGCCAGCAGCTTACAACCGCACGTGGGACAGGGTGGAACTGAAGCTTTCTTT. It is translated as CASSLQPHVGQGGTEAFF.

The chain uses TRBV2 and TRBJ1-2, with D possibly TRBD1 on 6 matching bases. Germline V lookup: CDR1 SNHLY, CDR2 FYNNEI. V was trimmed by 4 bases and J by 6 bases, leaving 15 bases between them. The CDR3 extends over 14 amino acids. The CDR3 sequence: CASSVKQGRDGYTF. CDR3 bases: TGTGCCAGCAGTGTCAAACAGGGAAGAGATGGCTACACCTTC.

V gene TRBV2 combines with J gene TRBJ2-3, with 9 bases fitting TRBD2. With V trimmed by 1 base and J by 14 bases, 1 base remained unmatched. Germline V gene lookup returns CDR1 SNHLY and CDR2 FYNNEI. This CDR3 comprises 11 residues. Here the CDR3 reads CASSEGGRGYF. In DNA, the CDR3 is TGTGCCAGCAGTGAAGGCGGGAGGGGGTATTTT.

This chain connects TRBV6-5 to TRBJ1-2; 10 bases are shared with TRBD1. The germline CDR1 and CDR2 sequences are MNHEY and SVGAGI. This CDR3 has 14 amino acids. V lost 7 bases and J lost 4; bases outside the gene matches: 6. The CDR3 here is CASTKTGGGYGYTF. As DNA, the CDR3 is TGTGCCAGCACCAAGACAGGGGGCGGCTATGGCTACACCTTC.

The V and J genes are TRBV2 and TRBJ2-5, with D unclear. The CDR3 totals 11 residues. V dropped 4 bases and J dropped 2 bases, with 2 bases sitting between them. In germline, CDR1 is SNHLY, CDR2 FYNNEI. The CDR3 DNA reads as TGTGCCAGCAGTGTACAAGAGACCCAGTACTTC. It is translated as CASSVQETQYF. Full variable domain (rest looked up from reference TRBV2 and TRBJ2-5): EPEVTQTPSHQVTQMGQEVILRCVPISNHLYFYWYRQILGQKVEFLVSFYNNEISEKSEIFDDQFSVERPDGSNFTLKIRSTKLEDSAMYFCASSVQETQYFGPGTRLLVL.

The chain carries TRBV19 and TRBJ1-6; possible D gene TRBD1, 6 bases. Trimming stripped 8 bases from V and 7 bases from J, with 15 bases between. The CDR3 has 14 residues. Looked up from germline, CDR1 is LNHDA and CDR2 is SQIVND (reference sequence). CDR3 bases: TGTGCCAGTGGAATGGGGGGGCTCAATTCACCCCTCCACTTT. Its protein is CASGMGGLNSPLHF.

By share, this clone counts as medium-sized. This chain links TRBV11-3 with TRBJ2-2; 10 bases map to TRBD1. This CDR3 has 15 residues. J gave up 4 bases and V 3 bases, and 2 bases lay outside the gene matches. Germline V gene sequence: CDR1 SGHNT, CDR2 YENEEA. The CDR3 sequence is CASSLGTGVTGELFF. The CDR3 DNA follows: TGTGCCAGCAGCTTGGGGACAGGGGTCACCGGGGAGCTGTTTTTT. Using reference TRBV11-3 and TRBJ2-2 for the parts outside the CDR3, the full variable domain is EAGVVQSPRYKIIEKKQPVAFWCNPISGHNTLYWYLQNLGQGPELLIRYENEEAVDDSQLPKDRFSAERLKGVDSTLKIQPAELGDSAVYLCASSLGTGVTGELFFGEGSRLTVL.

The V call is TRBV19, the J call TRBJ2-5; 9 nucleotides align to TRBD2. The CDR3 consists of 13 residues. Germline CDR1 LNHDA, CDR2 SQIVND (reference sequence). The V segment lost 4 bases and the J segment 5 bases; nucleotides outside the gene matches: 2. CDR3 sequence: CASSTSGAETQYF. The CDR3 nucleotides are TGTGCCAGTAGTACTAGCGGGGCTGAGACCCAGTACTTC.

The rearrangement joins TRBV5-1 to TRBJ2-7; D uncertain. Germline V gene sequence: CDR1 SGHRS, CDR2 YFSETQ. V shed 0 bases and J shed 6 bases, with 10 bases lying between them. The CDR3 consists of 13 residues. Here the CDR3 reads CASSLAALGEQYF. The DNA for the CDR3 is TGCGCCAGCAGCTTGGCGGCCCTAGGCGAGCAGTACTTC.

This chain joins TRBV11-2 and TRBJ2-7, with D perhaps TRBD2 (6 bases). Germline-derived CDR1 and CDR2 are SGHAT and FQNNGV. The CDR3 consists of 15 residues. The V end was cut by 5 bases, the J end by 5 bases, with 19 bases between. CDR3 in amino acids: CASSTMGGEFHEQYF. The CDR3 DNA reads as TGTGCCAGCAGCACCATGGGCGGGGAGTTCCACGAGCAGTACTTC. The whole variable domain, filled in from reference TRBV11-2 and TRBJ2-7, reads EAGVAQSPRYKIIEKRQSVAFWCNPISGHATLYWYQQILGQGPKLLIQFQNNGVVDDSQLPKDRFSAERLKGVDSTLKIQPAKLEDSAVYLCASSTMGGEFHEQYFGPGTRLTVT.

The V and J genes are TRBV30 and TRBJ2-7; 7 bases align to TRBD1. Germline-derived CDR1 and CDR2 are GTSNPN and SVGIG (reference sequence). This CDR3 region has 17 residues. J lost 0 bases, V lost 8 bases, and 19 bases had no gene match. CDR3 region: CAGRAGSVGQISYEQYF. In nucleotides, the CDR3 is TGTGCCGGACGGGCCGGTAGCGTGGGACAGATCTCCTACGAGCAGTACTTC.

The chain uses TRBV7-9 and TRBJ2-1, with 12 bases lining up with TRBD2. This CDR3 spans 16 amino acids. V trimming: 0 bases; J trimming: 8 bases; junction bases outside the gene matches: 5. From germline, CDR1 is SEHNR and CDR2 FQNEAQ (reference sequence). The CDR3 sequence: CASSLAEGLAGHEQFF. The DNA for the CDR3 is TGTGCCAGCAGCTTAGCGGAGGGACTAGCGGGCCATGAGCAGTTCTTC.

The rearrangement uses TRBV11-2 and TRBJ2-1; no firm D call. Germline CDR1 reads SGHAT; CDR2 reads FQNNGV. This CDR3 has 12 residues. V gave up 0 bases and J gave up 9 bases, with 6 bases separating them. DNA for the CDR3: TGTGCCAGCAGCTTAGATCTCGGTGAGCAGTTCTTC. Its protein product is CASSLDLGEQFF.

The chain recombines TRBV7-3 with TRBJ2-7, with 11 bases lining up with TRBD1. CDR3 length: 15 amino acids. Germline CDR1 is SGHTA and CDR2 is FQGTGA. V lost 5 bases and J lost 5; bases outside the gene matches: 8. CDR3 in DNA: TGTGCCAGCAGCCCCGGGGACAGGGGGGCTCACGAGCAGTACTTC. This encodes CASSPGDRGAHEQYF. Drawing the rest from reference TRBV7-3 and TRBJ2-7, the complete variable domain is GAGVSQTPSNKVTEKGKYVELRCDPISGHTALYWYRQSLGQGPEFLIYFQGTGAADDSGLPNDRFFAVRPEGSVSTLKIQRTERGDSAVYLCASSPGDRGAHEQYFGPGTRLTVT.

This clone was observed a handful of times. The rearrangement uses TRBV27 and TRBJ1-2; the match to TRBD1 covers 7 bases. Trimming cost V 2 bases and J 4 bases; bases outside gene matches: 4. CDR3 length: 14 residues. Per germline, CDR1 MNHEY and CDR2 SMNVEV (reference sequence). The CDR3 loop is CASSLAQGTYGYTF. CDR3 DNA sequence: TGTGCCAGCAGTTTAGCACAGGGGACCTATGGCTACACCTTC.

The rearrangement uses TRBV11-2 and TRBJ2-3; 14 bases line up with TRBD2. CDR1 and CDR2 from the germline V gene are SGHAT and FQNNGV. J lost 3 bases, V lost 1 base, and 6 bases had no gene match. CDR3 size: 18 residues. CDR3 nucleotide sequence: TGTGCCAGCAGCTTAGCGGGGACTAGCGGGAGCAAAACAGATACGCAGTATTTT. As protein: CASSLAGTSGSKTDTQYF.

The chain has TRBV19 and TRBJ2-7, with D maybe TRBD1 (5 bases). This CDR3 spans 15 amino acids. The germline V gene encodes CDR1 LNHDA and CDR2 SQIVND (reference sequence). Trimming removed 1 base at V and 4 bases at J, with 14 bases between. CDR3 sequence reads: CASSIGQGPNYEQYF. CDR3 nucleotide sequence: TGTGCCAGTAGTATAGGTCAGGGTCCCAATTACGAGCAGTACTTC.

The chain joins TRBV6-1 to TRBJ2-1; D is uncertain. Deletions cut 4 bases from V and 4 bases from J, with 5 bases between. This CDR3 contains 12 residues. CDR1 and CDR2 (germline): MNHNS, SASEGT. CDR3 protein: CASSGLYNEQFF. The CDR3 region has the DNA TGTGCCAGCAGTGGACTTTACAATGAGCAGTTCTTC.